This TCR beta chain was identified during a study of cytomegalovirus exposure and HLA in healthy donors. General study results and limits: Analysis performed later found roughly 18,000 TCR beta sequences associated with HLA alleles at 0.05 false discovery rate. Altogether, some 170 TCR beta chains were recorded as cytomegalovirus-associated. Across donors, presence/absence analyses took sequencing depth to be roughly uniform. For cytomegalovirus status, the classifier reportedly gave diagnoses with high specificity and sensitivity.

Use of 60 Vbeta and 13 Jbeta primers characterized the PCR. Profiling relied on immunoSEQ multiplex PCR, and the TCRdb table lists in-frame clones only, not all of them. The sample shows 130,000 to 150,000 clones, approximately 80% of them seen only once. As to this clone: Its target is not known.

V was shortened by 5 bases and J by 0 bases, with 14 bases between the two germline ends. CDR1 is MNHEY, CDR2 SMNVEV, per germline (reference sequence). The CDR3 extends over 15 amino acids. The clonotype was recovered from a man aged 35 to 55 in good health and CMV-seropositive. The source material was PBMCs. This rearrangement joins TRBV27 to TRBJ2-7, with D tentatively TRBD1 (6 bases). CDR3 nucleotides: TGTGCCAGCAGTCTTCAAACAGGGCTCTCCTACGAGCAGTACTTC. This codes for CASSLQTGLSYEQYF.